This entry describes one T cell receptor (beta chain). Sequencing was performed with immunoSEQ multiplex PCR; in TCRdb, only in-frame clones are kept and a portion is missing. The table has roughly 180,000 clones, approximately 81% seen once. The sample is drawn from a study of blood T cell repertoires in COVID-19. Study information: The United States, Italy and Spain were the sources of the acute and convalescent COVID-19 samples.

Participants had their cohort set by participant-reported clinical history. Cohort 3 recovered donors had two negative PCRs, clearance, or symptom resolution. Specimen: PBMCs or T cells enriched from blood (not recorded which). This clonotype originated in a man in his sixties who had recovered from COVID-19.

CDR3 sequence: CSARQGAVYGYTF. The CDR3 DNA is TGCAGCGCAAGACAGGGAGCGGTATATGGCTACACCTTC. The rearrangement joins TRBV29-1 to TRBJ1-2; 7 nucleotides match TRBD1. The CDR3 loop spans 13 amino acids. Per the germline V gene, CDR1 is SQVTM and CDR2 is ANQGSEA. J gave up 5 bases and V 7 bases, and 10 bases lay outside the gene matches.